A single sample is the source of the 13 T cell receptor beta chains below, sequenced in a study of cytomegalovirus exposure and HLA in healthy donors. Use of 60 Vbeta and 13 Jbeta primers characterized the PCR. The table came from immunoSEQ multiplex PCR; TCRdb's copy has only in-frame clones and leaves some out. The sample carries some 140,000 clones, around 80% recorded once. Sequenced material: PBMCs. The source of these receptors is a man aged 35 to 55 in good health and CMV-seropositive.

The chain links TRBV19 to TRBJ2-1; 9 bases fit TRBD1. Germline V gene sequence: CDR1 LNHDA, CDR2 SQIVND (reference sequence). Losses at the gene ends were 10 bases for V and 2 bases for J; bases not matched to a gene: 9. The CDR3 is made up of 15 amino acids. CDR3 DNA sequence: TGTGCCACCCAAGCTGGGACAGGGACCTACAATGAGCAGTTCTTC. Translated: CATQAGTGTYNEQFF.

V and J are TRBV6-6 and TRBJ1-1, with D hard to call. V gave up 6 bases and J gave up 2 bases, with 4 bases separating them. Germline values: CDR1 MNHNY, CDR2 SVGAGI (reference sequence). The CDR3 has 11 amino acids. CDR3 sequence reads: CASRSNTEAFF. DNA for the CDR3: TGTGCCAGCAGATCTAACACTGAAGCTTTCTTT.

Notes on this clone: A junction boundary mismatches the germline segment, possibly from a read error. For the CDR3, the DNA is TGTGCCAGCAGCTTAGGACCGCGGGAGTCCTCCGAGCAGTACTTC. Residues: CASSLGPRESSEQYF. The rearrangement joins TRBV5-6 to TRBJ2-7, with 7 bases fitting TRBD2. The CDR3 spans 15 residues. Germline V lookup: CDR1 SGHDT, CDR2 YYEEEE.

The chain has TRBV19 and TRBJ2-1, with 11 nucleotides matching TRBD2. Germline trimming cut 3 bases from V and 4 bases from J; bases unmatched to any gene: 5. This CDR3 is built from 16 residues. The V gene's germline CDR1 is LNHDA and CDR2 SQIVND (reference sequence). The CDR3 sequence is CASSIRLAGWYNEQFF. CDR3 bases: TGTGCCAGTAGTATTAGACTAGCGGGATGGTACAATGAGCAGTTCTTC. Looking up the rest from reference TRBV19 and TRBJ2-1 gives the full variable domain: DGGITQSPKYLFRKEGQNVTLSCEQNLNHDAMYWYRQDPGQGLRLIYYSQIVNDFQKGDIAEGYSVSREKKESFPLTVTSAQKNPTAFYLCASSIRLAGWYNEQFFGPGTRLTVL.

This rearrangement joins TRBV18 to TRBJ2-1; TRBD2 matches 8 bases. This CDR3 is 14 amino acids long. Germline V gives CDR1 KGHSH, CDR2 LQKENI. Unmatched junction bases numbered 6, after V lost 3 bases and J lost 8 bases. The CDR3 loop is CASSPETSDDEQFF. CDR3 DNA sequence: TGTGCCAGCTCACCGGAGACTAGCGACGATGAGCAGTTCTTC.

This sequence joins TRBV4-1 and TRBJ2-7; 8 nucleotides align to TRBD2. The CDR3 covers 16 residues. Germline V lookup: CDR1 MGHRA, CDR2 YSYEKL. The J segment lost 3 bases and the V segment lost 0 bases, leaving 7 bases of the junction unmatched. The CDR3 is CASSQDVTSAGYEQYF. CDR3 sequence (DNA): TGCGCCAGCAGCCAAGATGTGACTAGCGCAGGCTACGAGCAGTACTTC.

The V call is TRBV5-1, the J call TRBJ2-7, with 10 bases lining up with TRBD2. Germline V gene lookup returns CDR1 SGHRS and CDR2 YFSETQ. V gave up 0 bases and J gave up 4 bases; unmatched junction bases: 10. The CDR3 is 17 residues long. CDR3 loop: CASSLGGAGGPGYEQYF. Written as DNA, the CDR3 is TGCGCCAGCAGCTTGGGGGGAGCGGGAGGGCCTGGGTACGAGCAGTACTTC.

The rearrangement uses TRBV4-2 and TRBJ1-1; 8 bases line up with TRBD1. CDR3 length: 16 amino acids. The germline gives CDR1 LGHNA, CDR2 YNFKEQ. V was clipped by 4 bases and J by 4 bases; unmatched bases: 11. The CDR3 sequence is CASSLSQGARGTEAFF. CDR3 nucleotides: TGTGCCAGCAGCCTAAGTCAGGGGGCAAGGGGCACTGAAGCTTTCTTT.

This CDR3 is CASSERLAGRDTQYF. The CDR3 DNA follows: TGTGCCAGCAGTGAAAGACTAGCGGGGCGGGATACGCAGTATTTT. The V call is TRBV6-1, the J call TRBJ2-3; TRBD2 matches at 11 bases. This CDR3 region has 15 residues. CDR1 is MNHNS and CDR2 is SASEGT in the germline V gene. V was pared by 2 bases and J by 6 bases, with 4 bases of the junction left unmatched.

V gene TRBV4-1 combines with J gene TRBJ2-5, with 14 bases matching TRBD2. Germline CDR1 and CDR2: MGHRA and YSYEKL. J gave up 5 bases and V 6 bases, and 11 bases lay outside the gene matches. CDR3 size: 17 residues. CDR3 protein: CASRQRGLAGEGETQYF. The CDR3 DNA follows: TGCGCCAGCAGGCAGCGGGGACTAGCGGGAGAGGGGGAGACCCAGTACTTC.

The rearrangement joins TRBV30 to TRBJ1-4; 8 bases are a match to TRBD1. V dropped 2 bases and J dropped 8; count of bases not matched to a gene: 10. Germline CDR1 GTSNPN, CDR2 SVGIG (reference sequence). The CDR3 is 15 amino acids. In DNA, the CDR3 is TGTGCCTGGAGTATAAGGACAGGGTTCGGAGAAAAACTGTTTTTT. It translates to CAWSIRTGFGEKLFF.

In DNA form, the CDR3 reads TGCAGCGTTGAAGATCCGGGCCGGGGCTATGGCTACACCTTC. This encodes CSVEDPGRGYGYTF. The genes are TRBV29-1 and TRBJ1-2; D remains unclear. Germline V lookup: CDR1 SQVTM, CDR2 ANQGSEA. The ends were cut back, 0 bases at V and 4 bases at J, with 12 bases in the middle. CDR3 length equals 14 residues.

This clone was seen a few times. J is TRBJ1-6 and V is TRBV6-1, with a tentative D call TRBD1 (6 bases). Trimming left V 5 bases short and J 7 bases short, with 9 bases between. This CDR3 spans 13 amino acids. Germline V gives CDR1 MNHNS, CDR2 SASEGT. CDR3 bases: TGTGCCAGCAGTTGGACAGACAATTCACCCCTCCACTTT. This encodes CASSWTDNSPLHF.